A selection of T cell receptor beta chains follows, all from one sample in a study of T cell responses to AZD1222 COVID-19 vaccine. The table came from immunoSEQ multiplex PCR; TCRdb's copy has only in-frame clones and leaves some out. The sample has over 130,000 clones, about nine tenths seen once. The sequences come from peripheral blood, collected 28 days after the second AZD1222 dose. The origin of the receptors is an adult who received the AZD1222 COVID-19 vaccine. Each CDR3 is given with its conserved first and last residue. D genes are given only for firm matches. The size field is filled for only some rows; it gives once, few, many or a size class.

j_call	clone_size	v_call	d_call	cdr3_aa	cdr3_nt
TRBJ2-3	.	TRBV5-1	.	CASSLVGTRDTQYF	TGCGCCAGCAGCTTGGTGGGGACTCGGGATACGCAGTATTTT
TRBJ1-5	.	TRBV4-1	TRBD1	CASSQDGGQGNQPQHF	TGCGCCAGCAGCCAAGATGGGGGACAGGGCAATCAGCCCCAGCATTTT
TRBJ2-1	.	TRBV4-3	.	CASSRGRAHEQFF	TGCGCCAGCAGCCGGGGACGGGCTCATGAGCAGTTCTTC
TRBJ2-5	.	TRBV29-1	.	CSAKSGVGETQYF	TGCAGCGCCAAGTCGGGAGTCGGAGAGACCCAGTACTTC
TRBJ2-5	.	TRBV6-6	TRBD1	CASSRDSPGTQYF	TGTGCCAGCAGCAGGGACAGTCCCGGGACCCAGTACTTC
TRBJ1-1	.	TRBV6-4	.	CASSLNINTEAFF	TGTGCCAGCAGTTTGAACATAAACACTGAAGCTTTCTTT
TRBJ1-4	.	TRBV28	.	CASQPPNEKLFF	TGTGCCAGTCAGCCCCCTAATGAAAAACTGTTTTTT
TRBJ1-5	.	TRBV24-1	TRBD1	CATSAADRGQGQPQHF	TGTGCCACCAGTGCTGCTGACAGGGGGCAAGGTCAGCCCCAGCATTTT
TRBJ2-5	.	TRBV7-6	.	CASSTPDGVKETQYF	TGTGCCAGCAGCACCCCTGATGGGGTTAAAGAGACCCAGTACTTC
TRBJ1-1	.	TRBV14	.	CASSPYGGAHTEAFF	TGTGCCAGCAGCCCCTACGGGGGGGCTCACACTGAAGCTTTCTTT
TRBJ1-2	once	TRBV24-1	.	CATSDRYNQGDYGYTF	TGTGCCACCAGTGACCGCTACAACCAGGGAGACTATGGCTACACCTTC
TRBJ2-1	.	TRBV24-1	TRBD2	CATSDFSGGLGNEQFF	TGTGCCACCAGTGATTTTTCCGGAGGACTAGGAAATGAGCAGTTCTTC
TRBJ1-1	once	TRBV28	.	CASSNAGLNTEAFF	TGTGCCAGCAGTAATGCGGGCCTTAACACTGAAGCTTTCTTT
TRBJ2-1	.	TRBV30	.	CAGTASSYNEQFF	TGTGCCGGAACCGCTAGCTCCTACAATGAGCAGTTCTTC
TRBJ1-1	.	TRBV11-2	.	CASSLAPQGYTEAFF	TGTGCCAGCAGCTTGGCCCCTCAGGGGTACACTGAAGCTTTCTTT
TRBJ2-1	few	TRBV30	TRBD1	CAWSVPRTGGSEQFF	TGTGCCTGGAGTGTACCGAGGACAGGGGGCAGTGAGCAGTTCTTC
TRBJ2-1	.	TRBV5-1	TRBD1	CASSPKTGVGNEQFF	TGCGCCAGCAGCCCCAAGACAGGGGTAGGCAATGAGCAGTTCTTC
TRBJ1-4	.	TRBV28	TRBD1	CASAPTGVNEKLFF	TGTGCCAGCGCTCCGACAGGGGTGAATGAAAAACTGTTTTTT
TRBJ2-2	once	TRBV28	TRBD2	CASSSHSGRSSGELFF	TGTGCCAGCAGTTCGCATAGCGGGAGAAGCTCCGGGGAGCTGTTTTTT
TRBJ1-2	.	TRBV30	TRBD1	CACPKGQAGYGYTF	TGTGCCTGCCCAAAGGGACAGGCGGGCTATGGCTACACCTTC
TRBJ2-5	.	TRBV19	TRBD1	CASNNQGEETQYF	TGTGCCAGTAACAACCAGGGGGAAGAGACCCAGTACTTC
TRBJ1-5	.	TRBV24-1	.	CATSDLDGIGPQHF	TGTGCCACCAGTGATTTAGACGGGATTGGGCCCCAGCATTTT
TRBJ2-2	.	TRBV11-2	.	CASSLTQNTGELFF	TGTGCCAGCAGCTTAACCCAGAACACCGGGGAGCTGTTTTTT
TRBJ2-1	.	TRBV3-1/TRBV3-2	TRBD2	CASSQAWASGGPEDEQFF	TGTGCCAGCAGCCAAGCATGGGCTAGCGGGGGGCCGGAGGATGAGCAGTTCTTC
TRBJ1-2	.	TRBV6-5	.	CASTGGNYGYTF	TGTGCCAGCACCGGAGGCAACTATGGCTACACCTTC
TRBJ2-4	once	TRBV5-1	TRBD2	CASSPGGGRAKNIQYF	TGCGCCAGCAGCCCCGGGGGGGGTAGGGCCAAAAACATTCAGTACTTC
TRBJ1-3	.	TRBV19	.	CASSLSGNTIYF	TGTGCCAGTAGCCTATCTGGAAACACCATATATTTT
TRBJ1-3	.	TRBV28	.	CASTLDFGAGNTIYF	TGTGCCAGCACCCTAGATTTCGGTGCTGGAAACACCATATATTTT
TRBJ2-7	.	TRBV7-2	.	CASSLSSYEQYF	TGTGCCAGCAGCTTAAGCTCCTACGAGCAGTACTTC
TRBJ2-1	.	TRBV5-1	TRBD1	CASSPQGALYNEQFF	TGCGCCAGCAGCCCCCAGGGGGCTCTATACAATGAGCAGTTCTTC
TRBJ2-7	few	TRBV7-2	.	CASSLSPSTSSYEQYF	TGTGCCAGCAGCTTATCCCCGAGTACGAGCTCCTACGAGCAGTACTTC
TRBJ1-2	once	TRBV28	TRBD1	CASSSGDRDEANYGYTF	TGTGCCAGCAGTTCGGGGGACAGGGATGAAGCTAACTATGGCTACACCTTC
TRBJ2-1	.	TRBV18	.	CASSPRPAGWYEQFF	TGTGCCAGCTCACCACGTCCGGCAGGGTGGTATGAGCAGTTCTTC
TRBJ2-3	.	TRBV18	TRBD2	CASSPRLAGSTDTQYF	TGTGCCAGCTCACCACGACTAGCGGGAAGCACAGATACGCAGTATTTT
TRBJ1-1	.	TRBV2	TRBD1	CASALGTANTEAFF	TGTGCCAGCGCCCTGGGGACAGCGAACACTGAAGCTTTCTTT
TRBJ2-7	.	TRBV4-2	.	CASSQEWPHQGVRYSYEQYF	TGTGCCAGCAGCCAAGAATGGCCCCATCAGGGCGTCCGTTACTCCTACGAGCAGTACTTC
TRBJ2-3	.	TRBV9	.	CASSGGVDTQYF	TGTGCCAGCAGCGGAGGGGTTGATACGCAGTATTTT
TRBJ2-7	.	TRBV19	.	CATQAESYEQYF	TGTGCCACCCAAGCAGAGTCCTACGAGCAGTACTTC
TRBJ2-2	once	TRBV6-5	TRBD1	CASSYSRTGVPGELFF	TGTGCCAGCAGTTACTCGAGGACAGGGGTGCCCGGGGAGCTGTTTTTT
TRBJ1-5	.	TRBV29-1	.	CSVGGGGGQPQHF	TGCAGCGTTGGTGGGGGAGGTGGACAGCCCCAGCATTTT
TRBJ2-4	.	TRBV5-1	TRBD1	CASSTGQANIQYF	TGCGCCAGCAGCACGGGACAGGCAAACATTCAGTACTTC
TRBJ1-5	.	TRBV3-1/TRBV3-2	TRBD1	CASSHGTGFQPQHF	TGTGCCAGCAGCCATGGGACAGGGTTTCAGCCCCAGCATTTT
TRBJ1-4	.	TRBV5-5	.	CASSLAQTNEKLFF	TGTGCCAGCAGCTTGGCACAGACTAATGAAAAACTGTTTTTT
TRBJ2-7	.	TRBV6-5	TRBD2	CASSTGLAGVHEQYF	TGTGCCAGCAGTACAGGACTAGCGGGAGTCCACGAGCAGTACTTC
TRBJ2-5	.	TRBV12-3/TRBV12-4	.	CASSLDSQETQYF	TGTGCCAGCAGTTTAGACAGCCAAGAGACCCAGTACTTC
TRBJ1-2	.	TRBV7-2	.	CASSLVRFDLRGPYGYTF	TGTGCCAGCAGCTTAGTTAGGTTTGACCTAAGGGGCCCCTATGGCTACACCTTC
TRBJ2-5	.	TRBV10-2	.	CASTAGETQYF	TGCGCCAGCACCGCCGGGGAGACCCAGTACTTC
TRBJ1-3	.	TRBV28	.	CASRPGQYSGNTIYF	TGTGCCAGCAGACCAGGACAGTACTCTGGAAACACCATATATTTT
TRBJ2-2	.	TRBV6-4	.	CASSALQGTGELFF	TGTGCCAGCAGTGCCCTACAGGGCACCGGGGAGCTGTTTTTT
TRBJ1-2	.	TRBV19	.	CASSIEGPTGYGYTF	TGTGCCAGTAGTATAGAAGGTCCGACGGGCTATGGCTACACCTTC
TRBJ1-1	once	TRBV7-2	TRBD1	CASSLLGTGSGAFF	TGTGCCAGCAGCTTACTCGGGACAGGGAGTGGGGCTTTCTTT
TRBJ1-2	.	TRBV6-5	.	CASSRGLLYGYTF	TGTGCCAGCAGTCGCGGACTGCTCTATGGCTACACCTTC
TRBJ2-7	.	TRBV28	.	CASSLYTGTPGLSSYEQYF	TGTGCCAGCAGTTTATACACAGGTACCCCGGGACTCAGCTCCTACGAGCAGTACTTC
TRBJ1-2	.	TRBV5-1	.	CASSLDQAYGYTF	TGCGCCAGCAGCTTGGATCAGGCCTATGGCTACACCTTC
TRBJ2-1	.	TRBV10-3	TRBD2	CAISEAGTSGINEQFF	TGTGCCATCAGTGAGGCCGGGACTAGCGGGATCAATGAGCAGTTCTTC
TRBJ2-1	.	TRBV28	TRBD2	CASRLGMSGSSVEQFF	TGTGCCAGCAGATTAGGTATGAGCGGGAGTAGTGTTGAGCAGTTCTTC
TRBJ2-1	.	TRBV6-4	.	CASSSSTSYGEQFF	.
TRBJ2-4	.	TRBV7-9	.	CASVGDNIQYF	TGTGCCAGCGTGGGTGACAACATTCAGTACTTC
TRBJ2-2	.	TRBV9	.	CASSVVGEGTGELFF	TGTGCCAGCAGCGTAGTAGGAGAAGGGACCGGGGAGCTGTTTTTT